This T cell receptor (beta chain) was documented in a study of shared clonotypes between healthy human individuals (dated by TCRdb to about 2020). Looking at the study overall: The cohort comprised a couple of women and a few men aged 18 to 49 years. To estimate repertoire size and how much clonotypes are shared between individuals, the study performed deep sequencing of blood TCR repertoires from roughly five healthy adults. Different laboratories and diverse techniques were used to prepare libraries and sequence TCR repertoires, to increase sequencing depth and limit assay-specific biases. For each donor, three plates each were used for CD4 naive and CD4 memory, two plates were used for CD8 naive, and one plate was used for CD8 memory. Leukapheresis yielded between about 0.9 and 9 billion PBMCs per donor.

Study-wide conclusions, independent of this receptor: Pairwise subsampling led to the expectation that sequencing depth would affect the degree of clonotype sharing among donors. Compared with non-shared clonotypes, the clonotypes found in all four sorted-subset donors had higher generation probabilities. Around 5.4% of naive CD4, 3% to 4% of naive CD8, 2.3% of memory CD4, and more than 0.35% of memory CD8 clonotypes were shared across a few donors. Larger estimated clonotype richness was generally found for naive subsets than for memory subsets. Rarefaction of sorted-subset datasets indicated incomplete sequencing despite the large sequencing depth. Because the study included only a small number of donors, the genetic and exposure-history diversity represented was limited. Only blood was sampled, and tissue TCR repertoires likely differ from those in blood.

For the CD8 naive samples, CD45RO-negative cells were positively selected for CCR7, yielding a CD45RA+CCR7+ population from which TemRA cells were excluded. The donors were healthy, HIV-negative adults who had no recently reported acute infections or vaccinations. Every donor was a Caucasian adult residing in Nashville, Tennessee, USA. Blood was obtained by leukapheresis, after which PBMCs were separated by Ficoll-Histopaque density gradient centrifugation and cryopreserved in liquid nitrogen vapor phase. Analytical flow cytometry was used to check the purity and quantity of every magnetically sorted T cell population. Each sorted fraction had its genomic DNA isolated and then quantified by UV absorbance on a Nanodrop 2000c. Of note for this clone: It has no known antigen specificity. Within one base of it there is no much larger clone, and no base qualities were kept.

TCR CDR3 regions were amplified from genomic DNA by multiplex PCR using the deep immunoSEQ assay. Extracted genomic DNA from each cell subset was spread evenly across all wells of several immunoSEQ 96-well plates, with each plate serving as a replicate. For sorted subsets, each replicate PCR was loaded with approximately 200 ng genomic DNA, equivalent to 30,000 to 35,000 T cell genomes. The purified libraries were quantified using a Qubit 3.0 fluorometer, sized with a Bioanalyzer 2100, and then quantified again using the KAPA Library Quantification kit. Every immunoSEQ 96-well plate was sequenced on a separate single-read 150-cycle Illumina NextSeq 550 flow cell. Concerning the study's data processing: Because the immunoSEQ output held only junctional sequences and lacked quality scores, the filtering could not match the filtering applied to full-length reads. To assign V/J genes and CDR3, sequences were annotated using PyIR, a Python wrapper for IgBLAST v1.9, with IMGT germline references. Reads with weak V/J assignments (E-value above 1e-6), missing CDR3, stop codons, out-of-frame junctions, or ambiguous translated residues were removed. A V3J clonotype was defined by an identical inferred V gene, J gene, and CDR3 amino acid sequence. Percentage overlap between repertoires was computed as shared unique clonotypes divided by the size of the smaller repertoire. Three approaches were used to assess repertoire richness: RTK rarefaction, the Chao1 estimator, and Recon v2.1 estimates of unobserved clonotypes. OLGA was used to compute generation probabilities for all TCRbeta clonotypes that the gDNA method yielded from a few donors. Held by TCRdb, this immuneACCESS table contains in-frame sequences only and omits some clones. Under half of the omission traces to an unresolved V gene where checked; the cause of the rest is unknown. Clone size and V and J calls were adopted from that table, with D and trimming inferred from the DNA. The sample profile shows approximately 2,000,000 clones; just under 95% of them were found once. Roughly 1.7% of the sample goes to the ten largest clones.

The CDR3 runs 17 residues from the cysteine to the phenylalanine. Only the CDR3 region is kept as DNA, spanning 51 bases read in frame from base 1. The junction carries 17 bases between V and J, which are trimmed by 4 bases and 2 bases respectively. The germline V gene specifies KGHSH as CDR1 and LQKENI as CDR2. Recombination joined TRBV18 with TRBJ2-2, with a weak D call of TRBD1 (6 bases match). Sequencing was done on a sample of naive CD8+ T cells from PBMCs. The cell subset or site tag for this specimen amounts to: CD45RA+CCR7+. The receptor comes from a man younger than 35 in good health. Some clones in this sample may be carry-over from other donors' samples. The CDR3 has the sequence CASSRLKQGENTGELFF. The DNA sequence is given as TGTGCCAGCTCACGACTTAAACAGGGAGAAAACACCGGGGAGCTGTTTTTT.